These T cell receptor beta chains were read from a single sample in a study of shared clonotypes between healthy human individuals. The method was immunoSEQ multiplex PCR; TCRdb's version includes in-frame clones alone and lacks a portion of them. The table shows about 980,000 clones, with approximately 80% occurring only once. The sample was memory CD4+ T cells sorted from blood. The source is a man aged 18 to 29 in good health. The CDR3 runs from the conserved cysteine through the conserved F or W. D genes are given only for firm matches. Part of the rows lack a size; the others show once, few, many or a class for expanded clones.

size,D,J,V,DNA,CDR3
.,TRBD2,TRBJ2-2,TRBV30,TGTGCCTGGAGTAAGATAGCGGGTGTCACCGGGGAGCTGTTTTTT,CAWSKIAGVTGELFF
.,TRBD1,TRBJ2-3,TRBV7-3,TGTGCCAGCAGCTCGGGACAGGGGAGCACAGATACGCAGTATTTT,CASSSGQGSTDTQYF
.,.,TRBJ1-1,TRBV6-1,TGTGCCAGCAGTGAGGGACACCCGAACACTGAAGCTTTCTTT,CASSEGHPNTEAFF
.,.,TRBJ2-4,TRBV10-1,TGCGCCAGCAGTGAAGGCCCCGGCGGTAAAAACATTCAGTACTTC,CASSEGPGGKNIQYF
.,TRBD1,TRBJ1-2,TRBV18,TGTGCCAGCTCGCCGGGACAGGGCACCTTGCCTGGCTACACCTTC,CASSPGQGTLPGYTF
few,TRBD2,TRBJ2-1,TRBV2,TGTGCCAGCAGGGTACTAGCGCCTACCAACAATGAGCAGTTCTTC,CASRVLAPTNNEQFF
.,.,TRBJ1-5,TRBV11-2,TGTGCCAGCAGCTTAGATGGACAGCCCAATCAGCCCCAGCATTTT,CASSLDGQPNQPQHF
.,.,TRBJ2-5,TRBV29-1,TGCAGCGCCTCCGGGACGAAAGAGACCCAGTACTTC,CSASGTKETQYF
.,.,TRBJ2-3,TRBV14,TGTGCCAGCAGCCAAGTAGGAGGCGGAGATACGCAGTATTTT,CASSQVGGGDTQYF
.,.,TRBJ2-5,TRBV10-1,TGCGCCAGCAGTGAGGGGATAGCAGTGGAGACCCAGTACTTC,CASSEGIAVETQYF
.,.,TRBJ1-2,TRBV6-5,TGTGCCAGCAGTTTCACACGGGGCTATGGCTACACCTTC,CASSFTRGYGYTF
.,.,TRBJ2-4,TRBV7-2,TGTGCCAGCAGCTTGGGTGTAGGAATAAACATTCAGTACTTC,CASSLGVGINIQYF
.,.,TRBJ1-6,TRBV6-1,TGTGCCAGCAGTGAGAGGGACTCCTATAATTCACCCCTCCACTTT,CASSERDSYNSPLHF
.,TRBD2,TRBJ2-1,TRBV7-9,TGTGCCAGCAGCTTAGGGCTAGCGGGAAGGGGCAATGAGCAGTTCTTC,CASSLGLAGRGNEQFF
.,.,TRBJ2-7,TRBV9,TGTGCCAGCAGCGTAGAAGAGGGCTACTACGAGCAGTACTTC,CASSVEEGYYEQYF
.,.,TRBJ1-6,TRBV5-6,TGTGCCAGCAGCTTTCGGACCAGGATCCATTTAAATTCACCCCTCCACTTT,CASSFRTRIHLNSPLHF
.,.,TRBJ2-5,TRBV19,TGTGCCAGTAGGGGCCTCGAACAGGGACAAGAGACCCAGTACTTC,CASRGLEQGQETQYF
.,TRBD1,TRBJ1-1,TRBV7-2,TGTGCCAGCAGCTTAAACACCAGGGGGACTGAAGCTTTCTTT,CASSLNTRGTEAFF
.,.,TRBJ2-7,TRBV11-2,TGTGCCAGCAGCCCAAGGGCATCCTACGAGCAGTACTTC,CASSPRASYEQYF
.,.,TRBJ2-1,TRBV7-9,TGTGCCAGCAGCTTAGCTGGTCAGTCTTTCTCCTTCAATGAGCAGTTCTTC,CASSLAGQSFSFNEQFF
.,.,TRBJ1-2,TRBV6-5,TGTGCCAGCAGTTACACTTTCGGGGACTATGGCTACACCTTC,CASSYTFGDYGYTF
once,.,TRBJ2-5,TRBV15,TGTGCCACCAGCAGAGCCCCCGGAGCGGTACAAGAGACCCAGTACTTC,CATSRAPGAVQETQYF
.,TRBD1,TRBJ1-5,TRBV28,TGTGCCAGCACATCAGGGGGCGCGGGTCAGCCCCAGCATTTT,CASTSGGAGQPQHF
many,.,TRBJ1-1,TRBV28,TGTGCCAGCAGTTTATACGGCAGGGCGAACACTGAAGCTTTCTTT,CASSLYGRANTEAFF
.,.,TRBJ2-3,TRBV4-1,TGCGCCAGCAGCCAACGGGGTGACGGAACAGATACGCAGTATTTT,CASSQRGDGTDTQYF
.,TRBD1,TRBJ1-1,TRBV15,TGTGCCACCAGCAGAGATAGACAGGGAACTGAAGCTTTCTTT,CATSRDRQGTEAFF
.,.,TRBJ1-2,TRBV5-1,TGCGCCAGCAGCTGGAAACCGGGACCCGAAGGTGGCTACACCTTC,CASSWKPGPEGGYTF
.,.,TRBJ2-1,TRBV5-1,TGCGCCAGCAGCTTGGGAGGGGGTGAGCAGTTCTTC,CASSLGGGEQFF